Below, 21 T cell receptor beta chains from the same sample are listed, as sequenced in a study of T cells in localized non-small cell lung cancer. Libraries were prepared by immunoSEQ multiplex PCR; TCRdb keeps only in-frame clonotypes and omits some of them. The sample lists 25,000 to 30,000 clones; 88% were seen once. Here the sequenced sample was peripheral blood, taken before any cancer treatment. The receptors shown here come from a female donor older than 55 with stage III squamous cell lung carcinoma.

The table lists this clone with a few counts. J is TRBJ1-5 and V is TRBV27; possibly TRBD1 for D (6 bases). This CDR3 is built from 14 residues. Germline V gene data show CDR1 as MNHEY and CDR2 as SMNVEV (reference sequence). V lost 2 bases to trimming and J lost 6 bases, with 11 bases between them. The chain's CDR3 is CASSLRGMGQPQHF. The CDR3 region has the DNA TGTGCCAGCAGTTTAAGGGGGATGGGTCAGCCCCAGCATTTT.

The genes are TRBV30 and TRBJ2-6, with D perhaps TRBD1 or TRBD2 (6 bases each). The germline V and J ends were trimmed by 6 bases and 4 bases, with 13 bases remaining between them. The CDR3 is 14 amino acids. Germline V lookup: CDR1 GTSNPN, CDR2 SVGIG (reference sequence). The CDR3 region is CACPGATGANVLTF. The CDR3 DNA reads TGTGCCTGTCCGGGGGCCACGGGGGCCAACGTCCTGACTTTC.

The V and J genes are TRBV14 and TRBJ2-2; possibly TRBD1 or TRBD2 for D (5 bases each). Germline V gene data show CDR1 as SGHDN and CDR2 as FVKESK. V was cut by 2 bases and J by 7 bases, with 20 bases left in between. This CDR3 region has 17 residues. The DNA of the CDR3 is TGTGCCAGCAGCCAACTACTACAGGACCGGGATGGCGGGGAGCTGTTTTTT. As protein: CASSQLLQDRDGGELFF.

V gene TRBV5-1 combines with J gene TRBJ2-5, with 11 bases matching TRBD2. Germline V lookup: CDR1 SGHRS, CDR2 YFSETQ. The CDR3 extends over 16 amino acids. J gave up 3 bases and V 4 bases, and 8 bases lay outside the gene matches. In nucleotides, the CDR3 is TGCGCCAGCAGCCCCAGACTAGCGGGGCCTAAAGAGACCCAGTACTTC. It is translated as CASSPRLAGPKETQYF.

This chain uses TRBV6-1 with TRBJ2-7; D is perhaps TRBD1 or TRBD2 (5 bases each). The ends were cut back, 1 base at V and 6 bases at J, with 16 bases in the middle. The CDR3 consists of 15 residues. Germline V lookup: CDR1 MNHNS, CDR2 SASEGT. The CDR3 region is CASSEGGTRYVEQYF. DNA for the CDR3: TGTGCCAGCAGTGAAGGTGGGACGAGGTATGTCGAGCAGTACTTC.

The chain links TRBV7-9 to TRBJ2-7; D gene uncertain. This CDR3 has 16 amino acids. The V end lost 0 bases, the J end lost 4 bases, and 16 bases lay between the germline ends. From germline, CDR1 is SEHNR and CDR2 FQNEAQ (reference sequence). The CDR3: CASSLAGQLVHYEQYF. CDR3 in DNA: TGTGCCAGCAGCTTAGCCGGGCAACTCGTTCATTACGAGCAGTACTTC.

On this clone itself: The junction departs from germline at one end; a sequencing error may be responsible. The chain links TRBV27 to TRBJ2-2, with D possibly matching TRBD2 (6 bases). The CDR3 contains 14 residues. Germline CDR1 MNHEY, CDR2 SMNVEV (reference sequence). The CDR3 reads CASSLQGMTGGLFF. For the CDR3, the DNA is TGTGCCAGCAGTTTACAGGGAATGACCGGGGGGCTGTTTTTT.

This clone was observed a single time. V usage is TRBV27 and J usage is TRBJ1-2; D not resolved. The ends were cut back, 0 bases at V and 3 bases at J, with 11 bases in the middle. There are 15 residues in the CDR3. Germline assignment: CDR1 MNHEY and CDR2 SMNVEV (reference sequence). The DNA for the CDR3 is TGTGCCAGCAGTTTATCGTGGCGGCACTACTATGGCTACACCTTC. Translation: CASSLSWRHYYGYTF.

V gene TRBV28 combines with J gene TRBJ2-3; D remains unclear. Trimming took 6 bases from V and 3 from J, leaving 10 bases between them. Germline V gives CDR1 MDHEN, CDR2 SYDVKM. The CDR3 totals 13 residues. CDR3: CASSPKITDTQYF. The CDR3 DNA reads as TGTGCCAGCAGCCCTAAAATAACAGATACGCAGTATTTT. The entire variable domain, with the rest obtained from reference TRBV28 and TRBJ2-3, is as follows: DVKVTQSSRYLVKRTGEKVFLECVQDMDHENMFWYRQDPGLGLRLIYFSYDVKMKEKGDIPEGYSVSREKKERFSLILESASTNQTSMYLCASSPKITDTQYFGPGTRLTVL.

This chain connects TRBV28 to TRBJ1-5; D is perhaps TRBD1 (5 bases). The CDR3 contains 13 residues. Trimming cost V 6 bases and J 11 bases, with 17 bases left between them. CDR1 and CDR2 from the germline V gene are MDHEN and SYDVKM. The CDR3, as DNA: TGTGCCAGCAGGGGGGGGTTGGTGAGGGCCCAGCATTTT. This codes for CASRGGLVRAQHF.

The chain joins TRBV25-1 to TRBJ2-7; D is unresolved. Trimming took 1 base from V and 4 from J, leaving 11 bases between them. This CDR3 comprises 14 residues. Germline V CDR1 and CDR2: MGHDK, SYGVNS. This CDR3 is CASSESRPPYEQYF. CDR3 in DNA: TGTGCCAGCAGTGAATCTAGGCCGCCGTACGAGCAGTACTTC.

This clone was observed a single time. The V and J genes are TRBV11-3 and TRBJ2-2; 7 bases are a match to TRBD1. The CDR3 has 17 residues. The V segment lost 4 bases and the J segment 3 bases; nucleotides outside the gene matches: 11. Germline V gives CDR1 SGHNT, CDR2 YENEEA. The CDR3 spells CASSWGRGTWDTGELFF. CDR3 bases: TGTGCCAGCAGCTGGGGCAGGGGGACGTGGGACACCGGGGAGCTGTTTTTT.

This clone was observed a single time. The chain has TRBV7-2 and TRBJ1-2; D perhaps matches TRBD1 (5 bases). The V end lost 5 bases, the J end lost 8 bases, and 24 bases lay between the germline ends. The germline V gene has CDR1 SGHTA and CDR2 FQGNSA. The CDR3 runs to 16 residues. The CDR3, as DNA: TGTGCCAGCAGCCGGTACGCTACCGGGACCTCGGAAGGCTACACCTTC. Translation: CASSRYATGTSEGYTF.

The rearrangement links TRBV27 to TRBJ2-2; 8 nucleotides align to TRBD1. The CDR3 sequence is 14 residues long. With V trimmed by 6 bases and J by 6 bases, 6 bases remained unmatched. The germline V gene has CDR1 MNHEY and CDR2 SMNVEV (reference sequence). CDR3 region: CASSSQGVAGELFF. CDR3 DNA sequence: TGTGCCAGCAGCTCACAGGGGGTCGCCGGGGAGCTGTTTTTT.

CDR3 sequence reads: CASRREAGPAGEQYF. CDR3 coding DNA: TGCGCCAGCAGGAGGGAAGCGGGGCCAGCGGGGGAGCAGTACTTC. The gene calls are TRBV10-2 and TRBJ2-7; TRBD2 aligns across 7 bases. The germline V gene has CDR1 WSHSY and CDR2 SAAADI. The CDR3 covers 15 residues. The V and J ends lost 6 bases and 7 bases, in that order; junction bases with no gene match: 15.

The genes are TRBV5-8 and TRBJ1-4; D is ambiguous. The germline CDR1 and CDR2 sequences are SGHTS and YDEGEE. V lost 0 bases, J lost 8 bases, and 14 bases lay in between. This CDR3 has 15 amino acids. CDR3 in DNA: TGTGCCAGCAGCTTGGGAAAAGGGTTACGGGAAAAACTGTTTTTT. Translating it yields CASSLGKGLREKLFF.

The chain links TRBV5-5 to TRBJ2-1; 11 nucleotides line up with TRBD1. Per the germline V gene, CDR1 is SGHKS and CDR2 is YYEKEE (reference sequence). The CDR3 is made up of 15 amino acids. V lost 4 bases to trimming and J lost 6 bases; unmatched junction nucleotides: 6. Here the CDR3 DNA reads TGTGCCAGCAGCAAGGACAGGGGGCGCGTCAATGAGCAGTTCTTC. Translating gives CASSKDRGRVNEQFF. The full variable domain, completed using reference TRBV5-5 and TRBJ2-1, is DAGVTQSPTHLIKTRGQQVTLRCSPISGHKSVSWYQQVLGQGPQFIFQYYEKEERGRGNFPDRFSARQFPNYSSELNVNALLLGDSALYLCASSKDRGRVNEQFFGPGTRLTVL.

This chain uses TRBV11-1 with TRBJ2-1, with unresolved D. Germline values: CDR1 SGHAT, CDR2 FQDESV (reference sequence). The CDR3 has 15 residues. Trimming removed 1 base at V and 0 bases at J, with 7 bases between. The chain's CDR3 is CASSLDGDSYNEQFF. CDR3 DNA: TGTGCCAGCAGCTTAGATGGTGACTCCTACAATGAGCAGTTCTTC.

The rearrangement links TRBV7-8 to TRBJ2-3, with a tentative D call TRBD2 (7 bases). Trimming removed 1 base at V and 0 bases at J, with 11 bases between. This CDR3 comprises 16 residues. Per germline, CDR1 SGHVS and CDR2 FQNEAQ. This CDR3 reads CASSLVAGASTDTQYF. CDR3 DNA: TGTGCCAGCAGCTTAGTTGCGGGGGCTAGCACAGATACGCAGTATTTT.

This chain uses TRBV7-2 with TRBJ2-1; 11 bases are a match to TRBD2. With V trimmed by 8 bases and J by 6 bases, 6 bases remained unmatched. Germline loops: CDR1 SGHTA, CDR2 FQGNSA. The CDR3 covers 14 residues. The CDR3 protein is CASRLAGGSNEQFF. CDR3 bases: TGTGCCAGCCGGCTAGCGGGGGGTTCCAATGAGCAGTTCTTC.

The genes are TRBV6-6 and TRBJ1-2, with 7 nucleotides matching TRBD1. Germline V lookup: CDR1 MNHNY, CDR2 SVGAGI (reference sequence). This CDR3 is built from 14 residues. V shed 6 bases, J shed 3 bases, and the junction held 7 bases outside the gene matches. In DNA form, the CDR3 reads TGTGCCAGCAGCTCCGGACAGGTCCACTATGGCTACACCTTC. Translation gives CASSSGQVHYGYTF.